This TCR beta chain stems from a study of radiotherapy plus CTLA-4 blockade in lung cancer. Study-level background: Patients showed objective responses in 18% of cases, and disease control was achieved by about 31%.

The CDR3 runs 11 residues. With 2 bases removed from V and 9 bases from J, the gap between germline ends came to 10 bases. CDR1 and CDR2 (germline): SQVTM, ANQGSEA. Study observations and caveats: Tumor-derived TCR clones expanded in blood after radiotherapy plus ipilimumab. Early blood T cell clone dynamics reportedly forecast response best, with interferon-beta.

Generated by immunoSEQ multiplex PCR, the TCRdb table keeps only in-frame clones and is missing some. The table records 45,000 to 75,000 clones, around four fifths of them present only once. This clone was detected a few times. Its antigen is not identified. Chemo-refractory metastatic non-small-cell lung cancer patients were treated with focal radiation plus CTLA-4 blockade with ipilimumab. This sequence originates from a human donor with non-small cell lung cancer who had a partial response to radiotherapy plus ipilimumab. This chain uses TRBV29-1 with TRBJ1-2, with D uncertain. Here the sequenced sample was peripheral blood, taken from a patient treated with radiotherapy plus ipilimumab. CDR3 sequence: CSVESSGSYTF. The DNA for the CDR3 is TGCAGCGTTGAAAGTTCCGGGAGCTACACCTTC.